This T cell receptor (beta chain) was sequenced during a study of T-cell reconstitution after alpha-beta-depleted transplantation in children. Germline assignment: CDR1 MDHEN and CDR2 SYDVKM. V gave up 3 bases and J gave up 10 bases, with 7 bases separating them. The CDR3 sequence is 11 residues long. A TCRbeta library incorporating unique molecular identifiers was prepared. TCRdb passed the PCR reads through MiXCR, listing each CDR3 protein once. The data contain more than 100,000 distinct CDR3 sequences, around 23% of them singletons. The origin of this receptor is a male patient between 2 and 10 years old who had a stem cell transplant for chronic granulomatous disease, so the T cells may come from the graft donor. The gene calls are TRBV28 and TRBJ2-1, with D hard to call. The sample here was PBMCs, mostly from graft donor cells, taken 180 days after TCRalphabeta/CD19-depleted stem cell transplant. CDR3 DNA: TGTGCCAGCAGTTTTGCGAGAGAGCAGTTCTTC. Protein: CASSFAREQFF.